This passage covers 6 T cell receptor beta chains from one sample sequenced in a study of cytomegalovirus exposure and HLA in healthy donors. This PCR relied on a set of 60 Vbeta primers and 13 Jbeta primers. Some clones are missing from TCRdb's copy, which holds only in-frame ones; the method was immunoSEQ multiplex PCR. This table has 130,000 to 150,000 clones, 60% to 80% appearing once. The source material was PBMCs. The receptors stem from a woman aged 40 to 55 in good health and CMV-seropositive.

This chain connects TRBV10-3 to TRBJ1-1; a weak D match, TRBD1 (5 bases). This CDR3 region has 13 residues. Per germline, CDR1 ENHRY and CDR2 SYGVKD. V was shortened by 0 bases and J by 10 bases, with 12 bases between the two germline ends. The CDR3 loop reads CAISESGQARAFF. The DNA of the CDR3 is TGTGCCATCAGTGAGTCGGGGCAGGCACGAGCTTTCTTT.

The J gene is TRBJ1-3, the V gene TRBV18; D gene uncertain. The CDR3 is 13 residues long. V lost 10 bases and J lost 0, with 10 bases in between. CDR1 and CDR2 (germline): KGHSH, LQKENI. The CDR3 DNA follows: TGTGCCATCACGGAGAGCTCTGGAAACACCATATATTTT. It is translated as CAITESSGNTIYF.

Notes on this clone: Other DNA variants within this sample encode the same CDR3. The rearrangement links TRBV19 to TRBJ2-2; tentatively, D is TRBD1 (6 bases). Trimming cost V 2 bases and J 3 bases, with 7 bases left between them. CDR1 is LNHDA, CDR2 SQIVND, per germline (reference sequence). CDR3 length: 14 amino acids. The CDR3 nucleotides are TGTGCCAGTAGTATACAGGGGTACACCGGGGAGCTGTTTTTT. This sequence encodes CASSIQGYTGELFF.

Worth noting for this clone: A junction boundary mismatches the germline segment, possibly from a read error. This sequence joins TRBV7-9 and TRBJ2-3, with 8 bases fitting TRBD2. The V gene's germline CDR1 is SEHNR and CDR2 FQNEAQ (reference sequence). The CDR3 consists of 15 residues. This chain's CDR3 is CSSSLDASGTDTQYF. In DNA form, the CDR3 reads TGTTCCAGCAGCTTAGACGCTAGCGGGACAGATACGCAGTATTTT. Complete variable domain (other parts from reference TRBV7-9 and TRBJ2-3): DTGVSQNPRHKITKRGQNVTFRCDPISEHNRLYWYRQTLGQGPEFLTYFQNEAQLEKSRLLSDRFSAERPKGSFSTLEIQRTEQGDSAMYLCSSSLDASGTDTQYFGPGTRLTVL.

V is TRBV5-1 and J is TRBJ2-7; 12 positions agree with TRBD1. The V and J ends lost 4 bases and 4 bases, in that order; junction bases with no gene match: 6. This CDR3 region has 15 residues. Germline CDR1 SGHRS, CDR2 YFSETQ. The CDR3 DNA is TGCGCCAGCAGCAGAGGGACAGGGGGCGGGTACGAGCAGTACTTC. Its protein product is CASSRGTGGGYEQYF.

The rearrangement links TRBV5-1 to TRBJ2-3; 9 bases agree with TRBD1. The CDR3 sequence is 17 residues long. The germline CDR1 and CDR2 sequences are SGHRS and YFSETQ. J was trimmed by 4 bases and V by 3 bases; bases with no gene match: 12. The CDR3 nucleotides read TGCGCCAGCAGCTCTAGGGGGACAGGGAGTGCAGCAGATACGCAGTATTTT. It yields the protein CASSSRGTGSAADTQYF.